This T cell receptor beta chain emerged from a study of T cells of healthy individuals. V was clipped by 6 bases and J by 4 bases; unmatched bases: 1. There are 14 residues in the CDR3. Per the germline V gene, CDR1 is MDHEN and CDR2 is SYDVKM. TCRdb itself ran the 5' RACE reads through MiXCR, one entry per CDR3 protein. The data show about 100,000 distinct CDR3 sequences, 17% seen once. The TCR originated in a human donor in good health. The chain joins TRBV28 to TRBJ2-1; 12 bases line up with TRBD2. CDR3 protein: CASSLAGGYNEQFF. The CDR3 DNA sequence: TGTGCCAGCAGCCTAGCGGGGGGGTACAATGAGCAGTTCTTC.